This T cell receptor (beta chain) was recorded in a study of blood T cell repertoires in COVID-19. Clones were sequenced by immunoSEQ multiplex PCR, and TCRdb holds only the in-frame ones, with some missing. Seen here are about 130,000 clones, 60% to 80% observed once, and the top ten hold 9.5% to 12%. Trimming cost V 4 bases and J 7 bases, with 12 bases left between them. The CDR3 extends over 14 amino acids. Germline V gene lookup returns CDR1 SGHRS and CDR2 YFSETQ. The chain is built from TRBV5-1 and TRBJ1-6; no definite D call. Material: peripheral blood. The sequence derives from a man aged 60 to 75 who had recovered from COVID-19. Written as DNA, the CDR3 is TGCGCCAGCAGCATGCAACAGCGGAATTCACCCCTCCACTTT. It specifies CASSMQQRNSPLHF. Filled out from reference TRBV5-1 and TRBJ1-6, the complete variable domain reads KAGVTQTPRYLIKTRGQQVTLSCSPISGHRSVSWYQQTPGQGLQFLFEYFSETQRNKGNFPGRFSGRQFSNSRSEMNVSTLELGDSALYLCASSMQQRNSPLHFGNGTRLTVT.